Shown below are 24 T cell receptor beta chains from a single sample sequenced in a study of blood T cell dynamics during melanoma immunotherapy. Time point of the sample: week 3, after first cycle of checkpoint inhibitor. The repertoire was sequenced with immunoSEQ multiplex PCR; TCRdb's copy has only in-frame clones and lacks some. The repertoire holds 10,000 or so clones, approximately 86% seen once, with just over 4% in the top ten. Sample: blood, taken from a patient treated with checkpoint blockade. Receptors originate from a human donor with melanoma.

CDR3 sequence (DNA): TGTGCCAGTAGTTCCTCCGGGACCCGCAATGAGCAGTTCTTC. Amino acid sequence: CASSSSGTRNEQFF. The gene calls are TRBV19 and TRBJ2-1, with D tentatively TRBD1 or TRBD2 (5 bases each). The germline V gene encodes CDR1 LNHDA and CDR2 SQIVND (reference sequence). The CDR3 is 14 residues long. The ends were cut back, 5 bases at V and 6 bases at J, with 14 bases in the middle.

The V call is TRBV2, the J call TRBJ1-5; D is perhaps TRBD1 (5 bases). With 6 bases removed from V and 1 base from J, the gap between germline ends came to 13 bases. The CDR3 contains 15 residues. Germline CDR1 SNHLY, CDR2 FYNNEI. CDR3 sequence reads: CASRVLRGSNQPQHF. The CDR3 region has the DNA TGTGCCAGCAGGGTACTGAGGGGAAGCAATCAGCCCCAGCATTTT.

This rearrangement joins TRBV27 to TRBJ1-1; 7 nucleotides agree with TRBD1. Losses at the gene ends were 8 bases for V and 5 bases for J; bases not matched to a gene: 2. There are 11 residues in the CDR3. The V gene's germline CDR1 is MNHEY and CDR2 SMNVEV (reference sequence). The CDR3 protein is CASSGGTEAFF. CDR3 nucleotides: TGTGCCAGCTCAGGGGGGACTGAAGCTTTCTTT.

The chain uses TRBV13 and TRBJ1-2, with TRBD1 as a possible D gene (5 bases). The CDR3 length is 14 residues. The germline V gene has CDR1 PRHDT and CDR2 FYEKMQ (reference sequence). Trimming left V 2 bases short and J 8 bases short, with 15 bases between. For the CDR3, the DNA is TGTGCCAGCAGCTTACCCCGGCAGGGAGAGGGCTACACCTTC. This codes for CASSLPRQGEGYTF.

The gene calls are TRBV18 and TRBJ2-7; 8 nucleotides match TRBD2. The germline V gene has CDR1 KGHSH and CDR2 LQKENI. V gave up 5 bases and J gave up 5 bases; unmatched junction bases: 11. This CDR3 spans 15 amino acids. In nucleotides, the CDR3 is TGTGCCAGCTCATTGTGGAGCGGGAGTCAAAACGAGCAGTACTTC. As protein: CASSLWSGSQNEQYF.

Only one count was recorded for this clone. The chain is built from TRBV19 and TRBJ1-4; D remains unclear. The CDR3 sequence is 13 residues long. CDR1 and CDR2 from the germline V gene are LNHDA and SQIVND (reference sequence). V lost 9 bases to trimming and J lost 0 bases, with 8 bases between them. CDR3 in amino acids: CASPTPTNEKLFF. In DNA, the CDR3 is TGTGCCAGCCCGACTCCAACTAATGAAAAACTGTTTTTT.

V and J are TRBV7-2 and TRBJ2-1, with D possibly being TRBD2 (6 bases). In germline, CDR1 is SGHTA, CDR2 FQGNSA. Trimming took 4 bases from V and 13 from J, leaving 17 bases between them. This CDR3 is built from 13 residues. In nucleotides, the CDR3 is TGTGCCAGCAGCTCCCGAAGGGACTTGGAACAGTTCTTC. Translated: CASSSRRDLEQFF.

V usage is TRBV28 and J usage is TRBJ2-5; D may be TRBD2 (5 bases). Trimming shortened V by 3 bases and J by 2 bases, and 19 bases separated the two germline ends. There are 17 residues in the CDR3. Germline CDR1 MDHEN, CDR2 SYDVKM. CDR3 protein: CASSLISTRAPQETQYF. CDR3 sequence (DNA): TGTGCCAGCAGTTTGATCTCCACGAGGGCTCCTCAAGAGACCCAGTACTTC.

The V call is TRBV5-5, the J call TRBJ1-3; a weak D match, TRBD1 (6 bases). The CDR3 is 13 residues long. With 5 bases removed from V and 2 bases from J, the gap between germline ends came to 8 bases. CDR1 SGHKS and CDR2 YYEKEE come from the germline V gene (reference sequence). The CDR3 is CASSTGTGNTIYF. For the CDR3, the DNA is TGTGCCAGCAGTACAGGGACTGGAAACACCATATATTTT. The variable domain in full, completed from reference TRBV5-5 and TRBJ1-3, reads DAGVTQSPTHLIKTRGQQVTLRCSPISGHKSVSWYQQVLGQGPQFIFQYYEKEERGRGNFPDRFSARQFPNYSSELNVNALLLGDSALYLCASSTGTGNTIYFGEGSWLTVV.

The V call is TRBV30, the J call TRBJ2-5, with 8 bases that match TRBD2. The V segment lost 2 bases and the J segment 5 bases; nucleotides outside the gene matches: 10. The CDR3 consists of 15 residues. Germline lookup yields CDR1 GTSNPN and CDR2 SVGIG (reference sequence). Here the CDR3 reads CAWSPWATGGETQYF. The CDR3 DNA sequence: TGTGCCTGGAGTCCCTGGGCCACGGGAGGGGAGACCCAGTACTTC.

This chain connects TRBV7-8 to TRBJ1-5; D unresolved. Germline-derived CDR1 and CDR2 are SGHVS and FQNEAQ. The CDR3 consists of 13 residues. Trimming stripped 5 bases from V and 6 bases from J, with 11 bases between. The CDR3 here is CASSLALFQPQHF. The CDR3 bases are TGTGCCAGCAGCCTGGCGTTATTTCAGCCCCAGCATTTT.

The chain combines TRBV2 with TRBJ2-7; TRBD1 aligns across 9 bases. The junction had 5 bases not matched to a gene; V was cut back by 5 bases and J by 6 bases. Germline CDR1 SNHLY, CDR2 FYNNEI. This CDR3 is 13 amino acids long. CDR3 in DNA: TGTGCCAGCAGTTGGGACAGGGAAACCGAGCAGTACTTC. It translates to CASSWDRETEQYF.

The rearrangement joins TRBV5-1 to TRBJ2-7, with TRBD2 as a possible D gene (5 bases). The germline gives CDR1 SGHRS, CDR2 YFSETQ. V was trimmed by 4 bases and J by 0 bases, leaving 14 bases between them. The CDR3 runs 15 residues. CDR3 amino acids: CASSPADFSSYEQYF. CDR3 nucleotides: TGCGCCAGCAGCCCCGCGGACTTTAGCTCCTACGAGCAGTACTTC.

This clone turned up a few times. In DNA, the CDR3 is TGTGCCAGCAGTGGCAAAGTATATGGCTACACCTTC. It translates to CASSGKVYGYTF. The chain has TRBV6-1 and TRBJ1-2; D is unresolved. Trimming left V 4 bases short and J 5 bases short, with 8 bases between. In germline, CDR1 is MNHNS, CDR2 SASEGT. The CDR3 length is 12 residues.

CDR3 loop: CASAKTGAGGYTF. CDR3 nucleotide sequence: TGTGCCAGCGCAAAGACAGGTGCGGGGGGCTACACCTTC. The V and J genes are TRBV18 and TRBJ1-2, with a possible D match to TRBD1 (6 bases). Germline values: CDR1 KGHSH, CDR2 LQKENI. V was pared by 8 bases and J by 8 bases, with 18 bases between. The CDR3 runs to 13 residues. Full variable domain (rest looked up from reference TRBV18 and TRBJ1-2): NAGVMQNPRHLVRRRGQEARLRCSPMKGHSHVYWYRQLPEEGLKFMVYLQKENIIDESGMPKERFSAEFPKEGPSILRIQQVVRGDSAAYFCASAKTGAGGYTFGSGTRLTVV.

J is TRBJ1-2 and V is TRBV14; 7 bases map to TRBD1. Trimming removed 3 bases from V and 5 bases from J; junction bases left unmatched: 3. This CDR3 comprises 13 residues. The germline gives CDR1 SGHDN, CDR2 FVKESK. DNA of the CDR3: TGTGCCAGCAGCCAGGGACAGCTGTATGGCTACACCTTC. Translation: CASSQGQLYGYTF.

J is TRBJ2-7 and V is TRBV20-1; maybe TRBD1 (6 bases). Germline CDR1 reads DFQATT; CDR2 reads SNEGSKA (reference sequence). V was clipped by 6 bases and J by 5 bases, with 11 bases between them. The CDR3 covers 11 residues. The CDR3 spells CSALQGHEQYF. The CDR3 bases are TGCAGTGCACTGCAGGGGCACGAGCAGTACTTC.

The chain has TRBV10-2 and TRBJ2-7; a possible D gene is TRBD1 (6 bases). Germline CDR1 WSHSY, CDR2 SAAADI. V lost 8 bases, J lost 5 bases, and 22 bases lay in between. The CDR3 runs to 15 residues. The CDR3 DNA is TGCGCCAGCTCTTTGGGGGCCGCAGGGTCTAACGAGCAGTACTTC. Translated, it gives CASSLGAAGSNEQYF.

The chain recombines TRBV7-8 with TRBJ2-5; TRBD2 matches 15 bases. The better agreement between TRBJ2-7 and the DNA end casts doubt on the J call. Germline V gene lookup returns CDR1 SGHVS and CDR2 FQNEAQ. The CDR3 is 15 residues long. CDR3 loop: CASSWGLAGGNEQYF. The CDR3 nucleotides read TGTGCCAGCAGCTGGGGACTAGCGGGAGGTAACGAGCAGTACTTC.

V usage is TRBV28 and J usage is TRBJ2-1; a possible D gene is TRBD2 (5 bases). This CDR3 spans 16 amino acids. In germline, CDR1 is MDHEN, CDR2 SYDVKM. Between the trimmed V and J ends, which lost 1 base and 0 bases, there was a span of 10 bases. In nucleotides, the CDR3 is TGTGCCAGCAGTTTATATTCAAGCGGCTCCTACAATGAGCAGTTCTTC. This sequence encodes CASSLYSSGSYNEQFF.

This chain links TRBV5-6 with TRBJ2-3; D possibly corresponds to TRBD2 (5 bases). Trimming removed 7 bases from V and 0 bases from J, with 15 bases in between. Germline lookup yields CDR1 SGHDT and CDR2 YYEEEE. This CDR3 has 15 amino acids. DNA of the CDR3: TGTGCCAGCCACCGCCGGACTTACAGCACAGATACGCAGTATTTT. Its protein product is CASHRRTYSTDTQYF.

The chain employs TRBV19 and TRBJ2-1, with 14 bases identical to TRBD2. This CDR3 region has 16 residues. Germline V gene data show CDR1 as LNHDA and CDR2 as SQIVND (reference sequence). V was pared by 4 bases and J by 9 bases, with 8 bases of the junction left unmatched. CDR3 sequence reads: CASSTSGLAGASEQFF. DNA of the CDR3: TGTGCCAGTAGTACCTCGGGACTAGCGGGAGCGAGTGAGCAGTTCTTC.

This rearrangement joins TRBV11-1 to TRBJ1-1; D might be TRBD1 (5 bases). V lost 5 bases and J lost 4, with 14 bases in between. CDR1 SGHAT and CDR2 FQDESV come from the germline V gene (reference sequence). The CDR3 consists of 14 residues. In nucleotides, the CDR3 is TGTGCCAGCAGCGCCACCGTGGGGGGCACTGAAGCTTTCTTT. Translating it yields CASSATVGGTEAFF.

The genes are TRBV15 and TRBJ2-5; D is unresolved. Germline V gene sequence: CDR1 LNHNV, CDR2 YYDKDF (reference sequence). The CDR3 has 13 amino acids. V gave up 10 bases and J gave up 2 bases, with 14 bases separating them. The chain's CDR3 is CAIHSLGQETQYF. In DNA form, the CDR3 reads TGTGCCATCCACAGCCTGGGTCAAGAGACCCAGTACTTC.